A selection of T cell receptor beta chains follows, all from one sample in a study of blood T cells in healthy people across ages. TCRdb independently ran MiXCR on the 5' RACE reads; one entry per CDR3 protein. The sample includes hundreds of thousands of distinct CDR3 sequences, approximately 21% seen only once; the top ten take around 21%. Sequenced sample: blood. The receptors derive from a man in his 70s in good health. The CDR3 runs from the conserved cysteine through the conserved F or W. A D gene is named only where the DNA matches it firmly. Clone size, where shown, is once, few, many, or a class for clones that have expanded.

>-|-|TRBJ1-5|TRBV20-1
CSARGNRLGNQPQHF
TGCAGTGCTAGAGGAAATCGGTTGGGCAATCAGCCCCAGCATTTT
>-|once|TRBJ2-5|TRBV5-6
CASSLVPGPLETQYF
TGTGCCAGCAGCTTGGTTCCAGGGCCGTTGGAGACCCAGTACTTC
>TRBD2|-|TRBJ2-3|TRBV11-3
CASSHSFSGGASDTQYF
TGTGCCAGCAGCCATTCCTTTAGCGGGGGGGCCTCAGATACGCAGTATTTT
>-|-|TRBJ2-2|TRBV7-2
CASSLKSSAELNTGELFF
TGTGCCAGCAGCTTAAAGTCTAGCGCGGAATTAAACACCGGGGAGCTGTTTTTT
>-|-|TRBJ2-7|TRBV6-6
CASGQFPYEQYF
TGTGCCAGTGGACAGTTCCCCTACGAGCAGTACTTC
>-|-|TRBJ1-1|TRBV3-1
CASSRWGENTEAFF
TGTGCCAGCAGTCGCTGGGGGGAGAACACTGAAGCTTTCTTT
>-|many|TRBJ2-7|TRBV20-1
CSARDLRKLLTSYEQYF
TGCAGTGCTAGAGATCTGAGGAAACTCCTGACCTCCTACGAGCAGTACTTC
>-|-|TRBJ2-1|TRBV27
CASMLEGGGVYNEQFF
TGTGCCAGCATGCTGGAAGGGGGCGGGGTATACAATGAGCAGTTCTTC
>TRBD2|many|TRBJ2-1|TRBV12-3/TRBV12-4
CASSTTGLAGYNEQFF
TGTGCCAGCAGCACAACAGGACTAGCGGGATACAATGAGCAGTTCTTC
>TRBD2|few|TRBJ2-1|TRBV29-1
CSVESVAGDNEQFF
TGCAGCGTTGAATCGGTAGCGGGAGACAATGAGCAGTTCTTC
>-|few|TRBJ2-1|TRBV7-2
CASSLGALSLGGDEQFF
TGTGCCAGCAGCTTAGGTGCCTTAAGCCTAGGAGGGGATGAGCAGTTCTTC
>TRBD2|-|TRBJ2-3|TRBV4-3
CASSQRPGTSADTQYF
TGCGCCAGCAGCCAAAGGCCCGGGACTAGCGCAGATACGCAGTATTTT
>-|-|TRBJ1-5|TRBV7-2
CASSWGDGNQPQHF
TGTGCCAGCAGCTGGGGCGACGGCAATCAGCCCCAGCATTTT
>-|many|TRBJ2-2|TRBV10-3
CAISELWPPGTGELFF
TGTGCCATCAGTGAGTTGTGGCCCCCAGGGACCGGGGAGCTGTTTTTT
>TRBD1|-|TRBJ2-6|TRBV3-1
CASSPTGTANLLGANVLTF
TGTGCCAGCAGCCCTACCGGGACAGCGAACTTGCTGGGTGCCAACGTCCTGACTTTC
>-|-|TRBJ1-5|TRBV20-1
CSAALPGTRNQPQHF
TGCAGTGCCGCCCTACCAGGGACCCGAAATCAGCCCCAGCATTTT
>-|once|TRBJ2-1|TRBV7-2
CASSPRVSPYNEQFF
TGTGCCAGCAGCCCAAGGGTATCCCCCTACAATGAGCAGTTCTTC
>-|many|TRBJ1-6|TRBV15
CATSREIPPGSYNSPLHF
TGTGCCACCAGCAGAGAAATCCCTCCCGGGTCCTATAATTCACCCCTCCACTTT
>-|few|TRBJ2-5|TRBV20-1
CSARLVRLQETQYF
TGCAGTGCTAGATTGGTCAGGCTCCAAGAGACCCAGTACTTC
>-|-|TRBJ2-3|TRBV12-3/TRBV12-4
CASRRAPSTDTQYF
TGTGCCAGCAGGCGAGCGCCTAGCACAGATACGCAGTATTTT
>-|-|TRBJ1-4|TRBV2
CASSEAQGKLFF
TGTGCCAGCAGTGAAGCGCAGGGAAAACTGTTTTTT
>-|few|TRBJ2-2|TRBV30
CAWSGASGRTGELFF
TGTGCCTGGAGTGGGGCCAGCGGGCGAACCGGGGAGCTGTTTTTT
>-|-|TRBJ2-3|TRBV20-1
CSARGGPATQYF
TGCAGTGCTAGGGGGGGGCCGGCTACGCAGTATTTT
>-|-|TRBJ2-3|TRBV20-1
CSPGGGGTDTQYF
TGCAGTCCCGGGGGCGGTGGCACAGATACGCAGTATTTT
>-|few|TRBJ1-2|TRBV12-3/TRBV12-4
CASSFGAGYTF
TGTGCCAGCAGTTTTGGGGCTGGCTACACCTTC
>TRBD2|-|TRBJ2-5|TRBV20-1
CSASWSGRVQETQYF
TGCAGTGCTAGTTGGAGCGGGAGGGTCCAAGAGACCCAGTACTTC
>TRBD1|-|TRBJ1-4|TRBV28
CASSGGGTDEKLFF
TGTGCCAGCAGCGGAGGGGGCACTGATGAAAAACTGTTTTTT
>TRBD1|few|TRBJ1-2|TRBV27
CASSSDRARNGYTF
TGTGCCAGCAGTTCCGACAGGGCGCGAAATGGCTACACCTTC
>-|few|TRBJ1-4|TRBV5-1
CASSLLNRAGEKLFF
TGCGCCAGCAGCTTGCTCAACAGGGCGGGGGAAAAACTGTTTTTT
>TRBD1|-|TRBJ1-3|TRBV2
CASSEVQGRGNTIYF
TGTGCCAGCAGTGAAGTACAGGGGAGGGGAAACACCATATATTTT
>-|few|TRBJ2-1|TRBV27
CASSLSFGGLYNEQFF
TGTGCCAGCAGTTTATCTTTTGGGGGCCTCTACAATGAGCAGTTCTTC
>TRBD2|few|TRBJ2-4|TRBV20-1
CSAVGLAGGLAKNIQYF
TGCAGTGCTGTTGGACTAGCGGGAGGATTGGCCAAAAACATTCAGTACTTC
>-|few|TRBJ1-5|TRBV7-2
CASSFSTNQPQHF
TGTGCCAGCAGCTTCAGCACAAATCAGCCCCAGCATTTT
>TRBD2|few|TRBJ2-1|TRBV27
CASIRLAANYNEQFF
TGTGCCAGCATTAGGCTAGCGGCCAACTACAATGAGCAGTTCTTC
>-|many|TRBJ1-2|TRBV27
CASSLSGGPYGYTF
TGTGCCAGCAGTTTAAGTGGCGGTCCATATGGCTACACCTTC
>-|few|TRBJ2-1|TRBV10-3
CAISEGAGSSYNEQFF
TGTGCCATCAGTGAGGGGGCAGGGAGCTCCTACAATGAGCAGTTCTTC
>TRBD2|few|TRBJ2-3|TRBV12-3/TRBV12-4
CASSLSGRDTDTQYF
TGTGCCAGCAGCCTAAGCGGGAGGGACACAGATACGCAGTATTTT
>-|-|TRBJ2-5|TRBV18
CASSPSGNQETQYF
TGTGCCAGCTCACCATCGGGAAACCAAGAGACCCAGTACTTC
>-|-|TRBJ2-7|TRBV6-6
CASSSGPQGYEQYF
TGTGCCAGCAGTTCCGGACCACAGGGCTACGAGCAGTACTTC
>TRBD2|-|TRBJ2-3|TRBV20-1
CSATRTSGRLEDTQYF
TGCAGTGCTACCCGGACTAGCGGGAGGTTGGAAGATACGCAGTATTTT
>-|-|TRBJ2-3|TRBV29-1
CSVPWDFGTDTQYF
TGCAGCGTCCCCTGGGACTTCGGGACAGATACGCAGTATTTT
>TRBD1|-|TRBJ1-2|TRBV7-9
CASSVVRGTAPFGYTF
TGTGCCAGCAGCGTGGTAAGAGGGACAGCCCCGTTCGGCTACACCTTC
>TRBD2|-|TRBJ2-3|TRBV28
CASSTPSGRIDTQYF
TGTGCCAGCAGTACCCCTAGCGGGAGGATCGATACGCAGTATTTT
>-|-|TRBJ2-3|TRBV14
CASSQEPKLVRGDTQYF
TGTGCCAGCAGCCAAGAACCAAAACTTGTAAGAGGGGATACGCAGTATTTT
>-|-|TRBJ2-2|TRBV20-1
CSARPEVVSYTGELFF
TGCAGTGCCAGACCGGAGGTAGTATCGTACACCGGGGAGCTGTTTTTT
>TRBD1|-|TRBJ1-1|TRBV29-1
CSVGQGMMNTEAFF
TGCAGCGTGGGACAGGGGATGATGAACACTGAAGCTTTCTTT
>TRBD1|few|TRBJ1-2|TRBV4-2
CASSQGVGGDYGYTF
TGTGCCAGCAGCCAAGGTGTAGGGGGCGACTATGGCTACACCTTC
>TRBD1|-|TRBJ2-7|TRBV3-1
CASSHFRQGITYEQYF
TGTGCCAGCAGCCATTTCCGACAGGGAATAACCTACGAGCAGTACTTC
>-|-|TRBJ2-1|TRBV11-2
CASSPDGPQFF
TGTGCCAGCAGCCCGGACGGACCGCAGTTCTTC
>TRBD1|few|TRBJ2-1|TRBV2
CASRSGTENEQFF
TGTGCCAGCAGATCCGGGACAGAGAATGAGCAGTTCTTC
>-|-|TRBJ1-4|TRBV7-2
CASSRGGGIEKLFF
TGTGCCAGCTCAAGAGGGGGAGGGATTGAAAAACTGTTTTTT
>TRBD2|-|TRBJ2-1|TRBV18
CASSLRTSGTGNEQFF
TGTGCCAGCTCACTCCGGACTAGCGGGACGGGGAATGAGCAGTTCTTC
>-|-|TRBJ2-1|TRBV9
CASSVDRGGNEQLF
TGTGCCAGCAGCGTAGACAGGGGAGGCAATGAGCAGCTCTTC
>-|few|TRBJ2-3|TRBV6-5
CASSSGFRTDTQYF
TGTGCCAGCAGCTCGGGATTTCGGACAGATACGCAGTATTTT
>TRBD1|few|TRBJ2-2|TRBV11-2
CASSFPLGTGRTGELFF
TGTGCCAGCAGCTTCCCCCTTGGGACAGGGAGGACCGGGGAGCTGTTTTTT